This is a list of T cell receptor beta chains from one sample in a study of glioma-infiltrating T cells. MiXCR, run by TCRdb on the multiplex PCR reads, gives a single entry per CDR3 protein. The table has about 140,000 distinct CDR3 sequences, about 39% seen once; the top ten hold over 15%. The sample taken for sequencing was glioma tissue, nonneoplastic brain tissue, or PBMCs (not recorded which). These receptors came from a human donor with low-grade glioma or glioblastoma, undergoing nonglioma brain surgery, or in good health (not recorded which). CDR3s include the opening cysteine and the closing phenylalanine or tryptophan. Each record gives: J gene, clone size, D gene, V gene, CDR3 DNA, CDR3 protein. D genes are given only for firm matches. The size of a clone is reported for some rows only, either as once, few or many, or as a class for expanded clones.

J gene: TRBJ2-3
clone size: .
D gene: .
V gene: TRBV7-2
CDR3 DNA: TGTGCCAGCAGCTTAGGGGGACCAGCAGATACGCAGTATTTT
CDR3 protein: CASSLGGPADTQYF

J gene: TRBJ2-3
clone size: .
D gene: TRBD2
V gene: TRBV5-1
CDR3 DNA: TGCGCCAGCAGCCCTAGCGGGAGCTCGGCAGATACGCAGTATTTT
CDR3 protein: CASSPSGSSADTQYF

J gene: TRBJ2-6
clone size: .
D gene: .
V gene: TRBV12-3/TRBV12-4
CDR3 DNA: TGTGCCAGCAGTTTAGACTCTGGGGCCAACGTCCTGACTTTC
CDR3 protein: CASSLDSGANVLTF

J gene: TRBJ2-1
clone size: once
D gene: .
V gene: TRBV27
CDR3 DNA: TGTGCCAGCAGTTTAGGGTCGGCGGGGTACAATGAGCAGTTCTTC
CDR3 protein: CASSLGSAGYNEQFF

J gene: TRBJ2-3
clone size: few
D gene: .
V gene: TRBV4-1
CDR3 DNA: TGCGCCAGCAGCCCGAATTTGGGCAGCACAGATACGCAGTATTTT
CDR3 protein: CASSPNLGSTDTQYF

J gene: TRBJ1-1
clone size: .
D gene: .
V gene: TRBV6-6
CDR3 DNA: TGTGCCAGCAGTTACTCGGGATACCGGGACCAAGCTTTCTTT
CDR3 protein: CASSYSGYRDQAFF

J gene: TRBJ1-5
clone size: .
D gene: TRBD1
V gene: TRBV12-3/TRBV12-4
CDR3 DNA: TGTGCCAGCAGCCTGACAGGGGGTCCCGAGCCCCAGCATTTT
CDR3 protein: CASSLTGGPEPQHF

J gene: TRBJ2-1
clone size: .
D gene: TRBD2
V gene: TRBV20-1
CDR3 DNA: TGCAGTGCTAATCCGGGAGGGCCTCGGGTCTTC
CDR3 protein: CSANPGGPRVF

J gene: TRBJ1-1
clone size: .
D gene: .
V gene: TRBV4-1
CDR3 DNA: TGCGCCAGCAGCCAAGGTCAGCAGATGAACACTGAAGCTTTCTTT
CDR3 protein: CASSQGQQMNTEAFF

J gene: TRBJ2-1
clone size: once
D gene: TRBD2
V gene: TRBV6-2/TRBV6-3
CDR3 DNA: TGTGCCAGCAGCACGGGACTATTTTACAATGAGCAGTTCTTC
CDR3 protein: CASSTGLFYNEQFF

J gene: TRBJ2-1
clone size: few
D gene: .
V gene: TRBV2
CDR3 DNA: TGTGCCAGCACGAACGGAAGACAGTACAATGAGCAGTTCTTC
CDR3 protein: CASTNGRQYNEQFF

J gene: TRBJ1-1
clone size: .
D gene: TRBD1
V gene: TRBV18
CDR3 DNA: TGTGCCAGCTCGCTTAGGACAGGGGACTTCAACACTGAAGCTTTCTTT
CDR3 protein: CASSLRTGDFNTEAFF

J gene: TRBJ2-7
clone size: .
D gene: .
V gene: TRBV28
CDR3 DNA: TGTGCCAGCAGTTTATCTGCAGGGCTCCACGAGCAGTACTTC
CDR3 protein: CASSLSAGLHEQYF

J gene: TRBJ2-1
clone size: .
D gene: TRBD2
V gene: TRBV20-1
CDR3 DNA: TGCAGCGCCCCAGCGGGGGGGCTCGATGAGCAGTTCTTC
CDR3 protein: CSAPAGGLDEQFF

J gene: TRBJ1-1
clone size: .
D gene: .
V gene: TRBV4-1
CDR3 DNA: TGCGCCAGCAGCGATGGCAGGGGTATCACTGAAGCTTTCTTT
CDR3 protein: CASSDGRGITEAFF

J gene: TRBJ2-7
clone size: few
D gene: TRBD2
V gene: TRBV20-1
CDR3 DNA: TGCAGTGCTAGAAGGGCGGGAGGGGACGAGCAGTACTTC
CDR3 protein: CSARRAGGDEQYF

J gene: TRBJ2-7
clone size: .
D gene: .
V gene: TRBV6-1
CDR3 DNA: TGTGCCACCGGACAGTACGAGCAGTACTTC
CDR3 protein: CATGQYEQYF

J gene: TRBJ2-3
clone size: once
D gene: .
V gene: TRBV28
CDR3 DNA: TGTGCCAGCAGTTTACTAGCGTCAAACTTCGATACGCAGTATTTT
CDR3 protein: CASSLLASNFDTQYF

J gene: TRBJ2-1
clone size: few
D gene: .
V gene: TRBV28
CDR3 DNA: TGTGCCAGCAACGTCGGGAAGTATGAGCAGTTCTTC
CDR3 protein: CASNVGKYEQFF

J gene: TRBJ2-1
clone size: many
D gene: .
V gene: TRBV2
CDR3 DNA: TGTGCCAGCAGTGCCCGGCTTAATGAGCAGTTCTTC
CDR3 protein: CASSARLNEQFF

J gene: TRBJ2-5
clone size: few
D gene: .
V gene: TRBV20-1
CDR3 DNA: TGCAGTGCTAGGGTGGTAGGAAGAGAGACCCAGTACTTC
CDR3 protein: CSARVVGRETQYF

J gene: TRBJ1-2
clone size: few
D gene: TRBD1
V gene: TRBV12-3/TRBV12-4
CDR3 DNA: TGTGCCAGCAGTCCCGAGGGGGCGGGTGGCTACACCTTC
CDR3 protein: CASSPEGAGGYTF

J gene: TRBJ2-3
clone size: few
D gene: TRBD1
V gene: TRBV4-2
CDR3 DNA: TGTGCCAGCAGCCAAGAGCAAGGGGGCCCAGATACGCAGTATTTT
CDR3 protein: CASSQEQGGPDTQYF

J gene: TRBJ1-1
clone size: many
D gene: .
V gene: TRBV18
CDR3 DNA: TGTGCCAGCTCAGAATCTGGGAACACTGAAGCTTTCTTT
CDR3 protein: CASSESGNTEAFF

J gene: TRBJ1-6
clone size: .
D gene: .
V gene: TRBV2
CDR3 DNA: TGTGCCAGCAGTGAAGCCCGGCCAGTCTACTATAATTCACCCCTCCACTTT
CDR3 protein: CASSEARPVYYNSPLHF

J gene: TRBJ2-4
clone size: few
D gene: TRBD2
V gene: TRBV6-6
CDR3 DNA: TGTGCCAGCAGTCCGAGGTCGGCGGGAGGGCCTACCAAAAACATTCAGTACTTC
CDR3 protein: CASSPRSAGGPTKNIQYF

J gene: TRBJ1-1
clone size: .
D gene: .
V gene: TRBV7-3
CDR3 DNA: TGTGCCAGCAGCGAAGGATGGGGGACTGAAGCTTTCTTT
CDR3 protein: CASSEGWGTEAFF

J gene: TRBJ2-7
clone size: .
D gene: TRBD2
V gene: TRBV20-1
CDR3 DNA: TGCAGTGCCCAGGTCGGGGGGGGTCCCTACGAGCAGTACTTC
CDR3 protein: CSAQVGGGPYEQYF

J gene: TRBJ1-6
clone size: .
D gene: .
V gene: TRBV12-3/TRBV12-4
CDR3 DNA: TGTGCCAGCAGTTTAGGCTTCAATTCACCCCTCCACTTT
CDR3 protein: CASSLGFNSPLHF

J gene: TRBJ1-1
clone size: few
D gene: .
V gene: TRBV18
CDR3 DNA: TGTGCCAGCTCACCATCTTCAGGGTACAGCACTGAAGCTTTCTTT
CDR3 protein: CASSPSSGYSTEAFF

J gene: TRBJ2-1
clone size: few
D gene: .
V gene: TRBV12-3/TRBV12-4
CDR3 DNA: TGTGCCAGCAGTTTCGGACACAATGAGCAGTTCTTC
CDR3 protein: CASSFGHNEQFF

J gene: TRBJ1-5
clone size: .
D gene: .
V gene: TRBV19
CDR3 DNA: TGTGCCAGTAGTATAGCGGGGAATGACAATCAGCCCCAGCATTTT
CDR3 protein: CASSIAGNDNQPQHF

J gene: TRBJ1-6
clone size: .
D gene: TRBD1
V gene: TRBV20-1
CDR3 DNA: TGCAGTGCTAGGACGACAGGGTCGGATTCACCCCTCCACTTT
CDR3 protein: CSARTTGSDSPLHF

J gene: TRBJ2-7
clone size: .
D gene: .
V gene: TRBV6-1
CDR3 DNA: TGTGCCAGCAGATTTGACTACGAGCAGTACTTC
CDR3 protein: CASRFDYEQYF

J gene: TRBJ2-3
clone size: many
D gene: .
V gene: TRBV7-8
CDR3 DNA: TGTGCCAGCAGCACTTCTGGAGATACGCAGTATTTT
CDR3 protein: CASSTSGDTQYF

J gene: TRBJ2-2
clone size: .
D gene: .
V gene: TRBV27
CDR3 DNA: TGTGCCAGCCGTTGGGGGGGACAGAACACCGGGGAGCTGTTTTTT
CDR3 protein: CASRWGGQNTGELFF

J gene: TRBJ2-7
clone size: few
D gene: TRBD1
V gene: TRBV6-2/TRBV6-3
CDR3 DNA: TGTGCCAGCAGTCGTCAGACAGGGGCCGGAGGATACGAGCAGTACTTC
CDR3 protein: CASSRQTGAGGYEQYF

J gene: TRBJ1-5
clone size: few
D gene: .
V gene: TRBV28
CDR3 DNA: TGTGCCAGCTCCAATACGGGGGGAAGCAATCAGCCCCAGCATTTT
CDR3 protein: CASSNTGGSNQPQHF

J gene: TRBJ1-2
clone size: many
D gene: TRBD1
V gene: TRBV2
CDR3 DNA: TGTGCCAGCAGTGAAAGGGGACAGGGCCATGGCTACACCTTC
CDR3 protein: CASSERGQGHGYTF

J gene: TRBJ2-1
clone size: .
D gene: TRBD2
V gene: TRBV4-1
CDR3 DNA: TGCGCCAGCAGCCAAGATGGCGGGGGTCTCAATGAGCAGTTCTTC
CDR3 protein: CASSQDGGGLNEQFF

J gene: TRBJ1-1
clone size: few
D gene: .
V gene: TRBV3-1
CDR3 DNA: TGTGCCAGCAGCCACCTGGACAGTGTTGAAGCTTTCTTT
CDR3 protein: CASSHLDSVEAFF

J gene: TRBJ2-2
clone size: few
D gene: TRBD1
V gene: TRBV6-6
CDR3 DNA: TGTGCCAGCAGTTACGGCGAGGGGGCCTTCACCGGGGAGCTGTTTTTT
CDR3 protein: CASSYGEGAFTGELFF

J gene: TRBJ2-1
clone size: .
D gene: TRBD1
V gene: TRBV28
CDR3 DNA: TGTGCCAGCAGGGGACAGACAGGGGGCGATGAGCAGTTCTTC
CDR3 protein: CASRGQTGGDEQFF

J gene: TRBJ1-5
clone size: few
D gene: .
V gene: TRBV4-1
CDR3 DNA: TGCGCCAGCAGCCAAGTCCCGACAGCTAATCAGCCCCAGCATTTT
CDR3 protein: CASSQVPTANQPQHF

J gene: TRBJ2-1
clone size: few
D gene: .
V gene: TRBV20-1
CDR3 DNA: TGCAGTGATAATGAGCAGTTCTTC
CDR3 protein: CSDNEQFF

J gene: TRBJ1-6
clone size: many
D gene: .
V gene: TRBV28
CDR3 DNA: TGTGCCAGCAGTTTAGTGGAGTATAATTCACCCCTCCACTTT
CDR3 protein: CASSLVEYNSPLHF

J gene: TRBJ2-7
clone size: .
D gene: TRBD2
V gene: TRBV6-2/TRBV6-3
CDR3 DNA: TGTGCCAGCAGTTACTCGAAAGTAGCGGGGGAATACGAGCAGTACTTC
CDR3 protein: CASSYSKVAGEYEQYF

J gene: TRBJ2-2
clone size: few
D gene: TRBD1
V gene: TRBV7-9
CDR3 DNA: TGTGCCAGCAGATTGACAGGGACCGGGGAGCTGTTTTTT
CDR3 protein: CASRLTGTGELFF

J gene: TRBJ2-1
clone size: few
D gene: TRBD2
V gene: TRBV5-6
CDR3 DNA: TGTGCCAGCAGCTTCCGGGGGGCCTACAATGAGCAGTTCTTC
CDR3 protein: CASSFRGAYNEQFF

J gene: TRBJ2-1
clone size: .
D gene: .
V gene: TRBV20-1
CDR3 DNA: TGCAGTGCTAGCGGTGGGACTTTCGACAATGAGCAGTTCTTC
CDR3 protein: CSASGGTFDNEQFF

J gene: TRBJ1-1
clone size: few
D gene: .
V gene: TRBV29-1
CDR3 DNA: TGCAGCGTTGCCCCGAACACTGAAGCTTTCTTT
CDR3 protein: CSVAPNTEAFF

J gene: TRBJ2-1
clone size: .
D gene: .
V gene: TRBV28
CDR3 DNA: TGTGCCAGCAGTTTCTCAGGGGAGGTGTTCTTC
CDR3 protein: CASSFSGEVFF

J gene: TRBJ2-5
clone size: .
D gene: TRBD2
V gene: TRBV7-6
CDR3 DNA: TGTGCCAGCAGCAAAAGGACTAGCGGCGAGACCCAGTACTTC
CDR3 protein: CASSKRTSGETQYF